Below, 9 T cell receptor beta chains from the same sample are listed, as sequenced in a study of PD-1 blockade in classical Hodgkin lymphoma. As for time point: newly diagnosed, previously untreated cHL patient sample. The protocol was immunoSEQ multiplex PCR, while the TCRdb copy is restricted to in-frame clones and leaves out a portion. The repertoire holds some 70,000 clones, with 93% as singletons. The specimen was peripheral blood mononuclear cells (PBMCs). Every receptor here comes from a human donor with classical Hodgkin lymphoma.

The rearrangement links TRBV2 to TRBJ2-1; 10 bases are a match to TRBD2. The CDR3 is made up of 15 amino acids. CDR1 is SNHLY, CDR2 FYNNEI, per germline. Unmatched junction bases numbered 11, after V lost 6 bases and J lost 9 bases. This CDR3 reads CASSPRLAGAGEQFF. The CDR3 nucleotides are TGTGCCAGCAGCCCCAGGCTAGCGGGAGCGGGTGAGCAGTTCTTC.

The chain employs TRBV21-1 and TRBJ2-4. TRBV21-1 corresponds to a pseudogene. This CDR3 spans 18 amino acids. The CDR3, as DNA: TGTGCCAGCAGCCCCTTTAAGGGCCCCTGGCTAGCCAAAAACATTCAGTACTTC. Its translation is CASSPFKGPWLAKNIQYF.

The CDR3 is CSAAGEDTQYF. In DNA, the CDR3 is TGCAGTGCTGCGGGGGAAGATACGCAGTATTTT. This chain links TRBV20-1 with TRBJ2-3; 7 bases align to TRBD2. The germline V gene has CDR1 DFQATT and CDR2 SNEGSKA (reference sequence). Trimming removed 5 bases from V and 5 bases from J; junction bases left unmatched: 1. The CDR3 sequence is 11 residues long.

V is TRBV29-1 and J is TRBJ2-1; 7 bases match TRBD1. CDR1 and CDR2 (germline): SQVTM, ANQGSEA. The CDR3 has 15 amino acids. The V segment lost 6 bases and the J segment 0 bases; nucleotides outside the gene matches: 8. This chain's CDR3 is CSVPTGASSYNEQFF. As DNA, the CDR3 is TGCAGCGTCCCAACAGGGGCGAGCTCCTACAATGAGCAGTTCTTC.

The chain couples TRBV9 to TRBJ2-2; 12 positions agree with TRBD2. Germline assignment: CDR1 SGDLS and CDR2 YYNGEE. This CDR3 is built from 16 residues. The junction had 5 bases not matched to a gene; V was cut back by 4 bases and J by 4 bases. The CDR3 is CASSFGLAGSTGELFF. The CDR3 DNA is TGTGCCAGCAGCTTCGGACTAGCGGGATCCACCGGGGAGCTGTTTTTT.

The rearrangement links TRBV6-1 to TRBJ1-2, with 12 nucleotides matching TRBD1. The germline gives CDR1 MNHNS, CDR2 SASEGT. The junction had 10 bases not matched to a gene; V was cut back by 11 bases and J by 6 bases. CDR3 length: 14 amino acids. CDR3 residues: CAGHTGQGADGYTF. CDR3 sequence (DNA): TGTGCCGGACACACGGGACAGGGGGCGGATGGCTACACCTTC.

The gene calls are TRBV25-1 and TRBJ1-2; D might be TRBD1 (5 bases). V lost 3 bases, J lost 4 bases, and 18 bases lay in between. Germline values: CDR1 MGHDK, CDR2 SYGVNS. The CDR3 covers 16 residues. The CDR3 bases are TGTGCCAGCAGTGATCCAACCTCAGGGATTGCCTATGGCTACACCTTC. Its translation: CASSDPTSGIAYGYTF.

This clone appeared once. V and J are TRBV27 and TRBJ2-7; D ambiguous. The CDR3 totals 13 residues. V gave up 4 bases and J gave up 6 bases, with 13 bases separating them. Germline CDR1 and CDR2: MNHEY and SMNVEV (reference sequence). CDR3 DNA sequence: TGTGCCAGCAGTTGGACCACATTGGGCGAGCAGTACTTC. This gives the protein CASSWTTLGEQYF.

J is TRBJ1-3 and V is TRBV7-2; TRBD1 agrees at 9 bases. The CDR3 length is 17 residues. The V gene's germline CDR1 is SGHTA and CDR2 FQGNSA. V gave up 5 bases and J gave up 4 bases; unmatched junction bases: 12. The CDR3 coding sequence is TGTGCCAGCAGCGGCGGTGGGACAGGGCGAAGGGGAAACACCATATATTTT. Amino acid sequence: CASSGGGTGRRGNTIYF.